These 8 T cell receptor beta chains share one sample of origin, sequenced in a study of PD-L1 blockade in urothelial cancer. This sample's time point: peripheral blood 6 weeks after treatment start. Assay used: immunoSEQ multiplex PCR; TCRdb lists only in-frame clones, some missing. The sample yields about 76,000 clones, approximately 90% seen once. Source: PBMCs, taken around atezolizumab (anti-PD-L1) treatment. The receptors originated from a woman aged 80 or over with urothelial cancer.

The chain is built from TRBV25-1 and TRBJ1-5, with 8 bases lining up with TRBD1. The CDR3 sequence is 14 residues long. J gave up 6 bases and V 8 bases, and 9 bases lay outside the gene matches. CDR1 and CDR2 (germline): MGHDK, SYGVNS. The CDR3 DNA reads TGTGCCAGCGCCCAGACAGGGGTCGGTCAGCCCCAGCATTTT. This sequence encodes CASAQTGVGQPQHF.

The chain is built from TRBV11-1 and TRBJ2-3; 9 nucleotides line up with TRBD2. Germline loops: CDR1 SGHAT, CDR2 FQDESV (reference sequence). This CDR3 is 17 amino acids long. With V trimmed by 4 bases and J by 2 bases, 10 bases remained unmatched. This CDR3 reads CASSSSTGTSHTDTQYF. The CDR3 DNA follows: TGTGCCAGCAGCTCAAGCACCGGGACTAGCCACACAGATACGCAGTATTTT.

The rearrangement links TRBV27 to TRBJ1-1, with 7 bases aligning to TRBD1. The junction had 10 bases not matched to a gene; V was cut back by 2 bases and J by 4 bases. Looked up from germline, CDR1 is MNHEY and CDR2 is SMNVEV (reference sequence). The CDR3 consists of 16 residues. The CDR3 is CASSLLPRGLGTEAFF. Here the CDR3 DNA reads TGTGCCAGCAGTTTACTCCCGAGGGGGCTTGGCACTGAAGCTTTCTTT.

V gene TRBV2 combines with J gene TRBJ2-1; no definite D call. V dropped 7 bases and J dropped 0 bases, with 10 bases sitting between them. Germline assignment: CDR1 SNHLY and CDR2 FYNNEI. This CDR3 has 14 residues. The CDR3 sequence is CASTRLSSYNEQFF. In DNA form, the CDR3 reads TGTGCCAGCACCCGACTGTCCTCCTACAATGAGCAGTTCTTC. Together with reference TRBV2 and TRBJ2-1, the CDR3 gives the full variable domain: EPEVTQTPSHQVTQMGQEVILRCVPISNHLYFYWYRQILGQKVEFLVSFYNNEISEKSEIFDDQFSVERPDGSNFTLKIRSTKLEDSAMYFCASTRLSSYNEQFFGPGTRLTVL.

The gene calls are TRBV28 and TRBJ1-2, with 11 bases identical to TRBD1. The V gene's germline CDR1 is MDHEN and CDR2 SYDVKM. The junction had 10 bases not matched to a gene; V was cut back by 3 bases and J by 7 bases. This CDR3 contains 16 residues. CDR3 DNA sequence: TGTGCCAGCAGTTTCTGGGGACAGGGGGGTGGAAGTGGCTACACCTTC. Translation gives CASSFWGQGGGSGYTF.

The chain is built from TRBV2 and TRBJ2-5; 7 bases line up with TRBD2. Per germline, CDR1 SNHLY and CDR2 FYNNEI. This CDR3 has 14 amino acids. The junction had 3 bases not matched to a gene; V was cut back by 4 bases and J by 1 base. This CDR3 reads CASSGLAVQETQYF. In nucleotides, the CDR3 is TGTGCCAGCAGTGGACTAGCAGTCCAAGAGACCCAGTACTTC.

The CDR3 DNA reads as TGTGCCAGTAGGGAGACAGGGACTAGCAATCAGCCCCAGCATTTT. It specifies CASRETGTSNQPQHF. The chain uses TRBV19 and TRBJ1-5, with 7 bases lining up with TRBD1. CDR1 LNHDA and CDR2 SQIVND come from the germline V gene (reference sequence). Germline trimming cut 6 bases from V and 0 bases from J; bases unmatched to any gene: 5. The CDR3 loop spans 15 amino acids.

V gene TRBV21-1 combines with J gene TRBJ2-1; the tabulated D call, TRBD2, remains unverified against the DNA. TRBV21-1 is a known pseudogene. CDR3 length equals 18 residues. In DNA, the CDR3 is TGTGCCAGCAGCGACGGACTAGCGGCCAGTCTATCCTACAATGAGCAGTTCTTC. Its protein product is CASSDGLAASLSYNEQFF.